This entry lists 17 T cell receptor beta chains sequenced from one sample in a study of response to subunit inactivated influenza vaccine. TCRdb re-called the RT-PCR reads through MiXCR, storing one row per CDR3 protein. This table has 650,000 to 700,000 distinct CDR3 sequences, around 14% appearing once. Material: PBMCs from blood, obtained 11 to 12 days after vaccination. These receptors all stem from a man aged 50-60 years who received an inactivated influenza vaccine.

This clonotype was observed many times. The chain couples TRBV6-2 or TRBV6-3 to TRBJ2-7, with 12 bases matching TRBD2. The germline gives CDR1 MNHEY, CDR2 SVGEGT. V was clipped by 2 bases and J by 6 bases; unmatched bases: 2. The CDR3 is 14 residues long. CDR3 protein: CASSYRLAGVEQYF. CDR3 coding DNA: TGTGCCAGCAGTTACCGACTAGCGGGAGTCGAGCAGTACTTC.

The chain links TRBV15 to TRBJ2-5, with 7 bases matching TRBD2. This CDR3 contains 17 residues. Germline CDR1 LNHNV, CDR2 YYDKDF (reference sequence). The junction had 16 bases not matched to a gene; V was cut back by 4 bases and J by 5 bases. The CDR3 sequence: CATSKRGQRNLAETQYF. In DNA, the CDR3 is TGTGCCACCAGCAAGCGGGGTCAGCGGAACTTGGCCGAGACCCAGTACTTC.

This clonotype was found a few times. The chain joins TRBV9 to TRBJ2-1, with 10 bases matching TRBD1. This CDR3 has 14 residues. The ends lost 3 bases at V and 8 bases at J; junction bases unmatched: 5. Germline V gene lookup returns CDR1 SGDLS and CDR2 YYNGEE. The chain's CDR3 is CASSEGQGKDEQFF. The CDR3 region has the DNA TGTGCCAGCAGCGAGGGACAGGGGAAGGATGAGCAGTTCTTC. The full variable domain, with the rest looked up from reference TRBV9 and TRBJ2-1, is DSGVTQTPKHLITATGQRVTLRCSPRSGDLSVYWYQQSLDQGLQFLIQYYNGEERAKGNILERFSAQQFPDLHSELNLSSLELGDSALYFCASSEGQGKDEQFFGPGTRLTVL.

This clonotype was detected once. The chain recombines TRBV28 with TRBJ2-2, with 8 bases that match TRBD1. Germline loops: CDR1 MDHEN, CDR2 SYDVKM. V gave up 6 bases and J gave up 3 bases; unmatched junction bases: 15. The CDR3 loop spans 18 amino acids. The CDR3 region has the DNA TGTGCCAGCAGGCGCCCTTGGACAGGGACGAGAGACACCGGGGAGCTGTTTTTT. Protein sequence: CASRRPWTGTRDTGELFF.

This clonotype was counted between two and nine times. The CDR3 DNA follows: TGTGCCAGCAGTTTAGGGTCGGGCAGCCCTATGAAGCAGTACTTC. It encodes CASSLGSGSPMKQYF. The chain employs TRBV28 and TRBJ2-7, with D hard to call. The V end lost 2 bases, the J end lost 8 bases, and 19 bases lay between the germline ends. CDR1 and CDR2 from the germline V gene are MDHEN and SYDVKM. CDR3 size: 15 residues.

This clonotype has ten or more counts. The V and J genes are TRBV4-2 and TRBJ2-7; TRBD2 might be the D (6 bases). V shed 4 bases and J shed 6 bases, with 19 bases lying between them. This CDR3 region has 15 residues. Germline V gives CDR1 LGHNA, CDR2 YNFKEQ. DNA of the CDR3: TGTGCCAGCAGCCGCCTTACTAGCCGTCCCCTCGAGCAGTACTTC. Protein product: CASSRLTSRPLEQYF.

V gene TRBV5-1 combines with J gene TRBJ2-7, with 8 bases aligning to TRBD1. The CDR3 has 15 residues. CDR1 and CDR2 (germline): SGHRS, YFSETQ. The V and J ends lost 3 bases and 9 bases, in that order; junction bases with no gene match: 14. CDR3 region: CASSSHSTGEMGQYF. DNA for the CDR3: TGCGCCAGCAGCTCCCATTCGACAGGGGAGATGGGGCAGTACTTC.

This clonotype was recorded a few times. This chain uses TRBV20-1 with TRBJ2-6; possibly TRBD2 for D (5 bases). The length of the CDR3 is 16 residues. CDR1 and CDR2 from the germline V gene are DFQATT and SNEGSKA (reference sequence). Trimming took 6 bases from V and 0 from J, leaving 15 bases between them. The CDR3 DNA sequence: TGCAGTGCCCGTCCGACCGGAGGCTCTGGGGCCAACGTCCTGACTTTC. Amino acids: CSARPTGGSGANVLTF.

V gene TRBV5-1 combines with J gene TRBJ2-3; a possible D gene is TRBD2 (6 bases). The germline CDR1 and CDR2 sequences are SGHRS and YFSETQ. V gave up 7 bases and J gave up 4 bases, with 13 bases separating them. The CDR3 is made up of 13 amino acids. CDR3 in amino acids: CASQEPGADTQYF. In DNA form, the CDR3 reads TGCGCCAGCCAAGAGCCGGGGGCAGATACGCAGTATTTT. The variable domain in full, with the rest retrieved from reference TRBV5-1 and TRBJ2-3, is KAGVTQTPRYLIKTRGQQVTLSCSPISGHRSVSWYQQTPGQGLQFLFEYFSETQRNKGNFPGRFSGRQFSNSRSEMNVSTLELGDSALYLCASQEPGADTQYFGPGTRLTVL.

The table lists this clonotype with a few counts. This chain uses TRBV12-3 or TRBV12-4 with TRBJ2-6; 13 nucleotides match TRBD2. This CDR3 spans 18 amino acids. J lost 3 bases, V lost 7 bases, and 9 bases had no gene match. As DNA, the CDR3 is TGTGCCAGCACCGAGGGACTAGCGGGATTTTATGGGGCCAACGTCCTGACTTTC. It is translated as CASTEGLAGFYGANVLTF.

A few counts support this clonotype. This chain uses TRBV7-8 with TRBJ2-5; 9 bases fit TRBD2. Germline CDR1 SGHVS, CDR2 FQNEAQ. The CDR3 totals 13 residues. With 7 bases clipped from V and 1 base from J, the junction kept 1 base outside the gene matches. The CDR3 is CASKAGGQETQYF. The CDR3 DNA follows: TGTGCCAGCAAAGCGGGGGGCCAAGAGACCCAGTACTTC.

The chain has TRBV13 and TRBJ2-7; the match to TRBD1 covers 9 bases. The junction had 5 bases not matched to a gene; V was cut back by 4 bases and J by 4 bases. The CDR3 extends over 14 amino acids. The germline CDR1 and CDR2 sequences are PRHDT and FYEKMQ (reference sequence). The CDR3 DNA is TGTGCCAGCAGCTCGACAGGGGGTCCGTACGAGCAGTACTTC. Its translation is CASSSTGGPYEQYF.

The chain is built from TRBV6-1 and TRBJ1-1, with D possibly matching TRBD1 (5 bases). V gave up 4 bases and J gave up 3 bases, with 18 bases separating them. This CDR3 region has 16 residues. The germline CDR1 and CDR2 sequences are MNHNS and SASEGT. The CDR3 here is CASSVRGAGPDTEAFF. The CDR3 bases are TGTGCCAGCAGTGTTAGGGGCGCGGGCCCCGACACTGAAGCTTTCTTT.

This clonotype was detected many times. The rearrangement uses TRBV12-3 or TRBV12-4 and TRBJ2-7, with 11 bases lining up with TRBD2. The junction had 3 bases not matched to a gene; V was cut back by 6 bases and J by 2 bases. This CDR3 is built from 14 residues. The CDR3 sequence: CASSGTSGTYEQYF. In DNA form, the CDR3 reads TGTGCCAGCAGCGGGACTAGCGGAACCTACGAGCAGTACTTC.

The chain is built from TRBV11-2 and TRBJ2-6; tentatively, D is TRBD1 (6 bases). This CDR3 is built from 17 residues. V gave up 5 bases and J gave up 0 bases, with 14 bases separating them. CDR1 and CDR2 from the germline V gene are SGHAT and FQNNGV. CDR3 residues: CASSLGQYLSGANVLTF. DNA for the CDR3: TGTGCCAGCAGCCTCGGACAGTACCTCTCTGGGGCCAACGTCCTGACTTTC.

This clonotype was recorded a few times. The rearrangement uses TRBV6-5 and TRBJ2-2; D is unclear. Germline CDR1 is MNHEY and CDR2 is SVGAGI. The length of the CDR3 is 14 residues. V was shortened by 0 bases and J by 5 bases, with 7 bases between the two germline ends. The CDR3 sequence is CASSYSVGTGELFF. CDR3 nucleotide sequence: TGTGCCAGCAGTTACTCGGTTGGGACCGGGGAGCTGTTTTTT.

This clonotype was recorded a few times. V usage is TRBV6-2 or TRBV6-3 and J usage is TRBJ2-3; 11 bases are shared with TRBD2. The CDR3 runs to 16 residues. Germline CDR1 and CDR2: MNHEY and SVGEGT. With 8 bases clipped from V and 2 bases from J, the junction kept 9 bases outside the gene matches. The CDR3 here is CASRSLAGVTTDTQYF. CDR3 nucleotides: TGTGCCAGCCGCTCACTAGCGGGGGTTACCACAGATACGCAGTATTTT.